Sample share makes the clone carrying this T cell receptor (beta chain) medium-sized. Each CDR3 protein is one row after TCRdb ran MiXCR on the 5' RACE reads. There are around 25,000 distinct CDR3 sequences in the sample; approximately 3.5% occur only once, and approximately 0.94% lies in the top ten. V gave up 0 bases and J gave up 1 base, with 13 bases separating them. The CDR3 is made up of 16 amino acids. Germline values: CDR1 SGHRS, CDR2 YFSETQ. This entry belongs to a study of T cells after yellow fever vaccination. Study findings and constraints: Reappearance after the booster was seen for most primary-vaccination clones, at 96% CD4 and less than 90% CD8.

The V call is TRBV5-1, the J call TRBJ1-1, with D possibly being TRBD1 (5 bases). The sequencing here drew on PBMCs, either bulk or a sorted T-cell subset (CD4+, CD8+, memory, or dextramer-sorted; not recorded which), taken approximately 40 days after the first yellow fever vaccination. The receptor was isolated from a man aged 18 to 35 who received the YFV17D yellow fever vaccine. The CDR3 here is CASSLAQGIENTEAFF. The DNA for the CDR3 is TGCGCCAGCAGCTTGGCTCAGGGTATCGAGAACACTGAAGCTTTCTTT.